This TCR beta chain originates from a study of blood T cell repertoires in COVID-19. Study-wide context: In each case, the material was cDNA or gDNA derived from T cells, B-cell-depleted T cells, or PBMCs.

Patients in Seattle were enrolled during active infection, then followed longitudinally. This CDR3 is built from 18 residues. V shed 2 bases, J shed 3 bases, and the junction held 13 bases outside the gene matches. Germline CDR1 and CDR2: ENHRY and SYGVKD. Profiled with immunoSEQ multiplex PCR; TCRdb holds only in-frame clones, not every one. The sample has about 180,000 clones; about 81% are singletons. This rearrangement joins TRBV10-3 to TRBJ2-3; 8 nucleotides line up with TRBD1. The specimen was peripheral blood. This receptor was obtained from a woman at least 80 years old with COVID-19, enrolled during active disease. CDR3 residues: CAISETRQGIGVTDTQYF. Written as DNA, the CDR3 is TGTGCCATCAGTGAGACCCGACAGGGGATCGGAGTAACAGATACGCAGTATTTT.